The clone carrying this T cell receptor beta chain was counted ten times or more. The antigen remains undetermined. This sample stems from a study of CD8 T cells in ankylosing spondylitis. Study findings and constraints: Apparently characteristic of ankylosing spondylitis blood was a TCR beta motif (about 8 highly homologous variants).

The germline CDR1 and CDR2 sequences are DFQATT and SNEGSKA (reference sequence). With 6 bases removed from V and 6 bases from J, the gap between germline ends came to 12 bases. CDR3 length: 13 amino acids. Using its own MiXCR run on the 5' RACE reads, TCRdb lists one record per CDR3 protein. The sample shows 450,000 to 550,000 distinct CDR3 sequences, roughly 5.3% of them seen only once. This chain joins TRBV20-1 and TRBJ1-6; TRBD1 is a possible D gene (5 bases). The sequence was obtained from a male donor with ankylosing spondylitis. The source material was blood, either unsorted or a sorted T cell fraction (not recorded which). The CDR3 nucleotides read TGCAGTGCGAAACAGGAGACTAATTCACCCCTCCACTTT. Residues: CSAKQETNSPLHF.